This TCR beta chain was captured by sequencing in a study of blood T cell repertoires in COVID-19. Study at large: Researchers got acute and convalescent COVID-19 samples from the United States, Italy and Spain. Sources were T cells, B-cell-depleted T cells, or PBMCs; the material itself was cDNA or gDNA.

The CDR3 has 15 amino acids. V shed 4 bases and J 5 bases; nucleotides not matched to a gene: 11. The germline V gene encodes CDR1 SGHNT and CDR2 YYREEE (reference sequence). How the authors handled the data: Counts of nucleated cells, estimated from reference gene primer amplification, were obtained. Sequenced by immunoSEQ multiplex PCR; TCRdb stores in-frame clones only, minus some. That table gives V, J and clone size, and the DNA gave D and trimming. The sample records about 170,000 clones, roughly 90% being singletons. Input material: peripheral blood. The chain employs TRBV5-4 and TRBJ2-5; 7 bases align to TRBD2. The clonotype comes from a woman aged 45-65 years with acute or convalescent COVID-19. CDR3 region: CASSEPAGPLETQYF. Written as DNA, the CDR3 is TGTGCCAGCAGCGAGCCAGCGGGGCCCCTGGAGACCCAGTACTTC.